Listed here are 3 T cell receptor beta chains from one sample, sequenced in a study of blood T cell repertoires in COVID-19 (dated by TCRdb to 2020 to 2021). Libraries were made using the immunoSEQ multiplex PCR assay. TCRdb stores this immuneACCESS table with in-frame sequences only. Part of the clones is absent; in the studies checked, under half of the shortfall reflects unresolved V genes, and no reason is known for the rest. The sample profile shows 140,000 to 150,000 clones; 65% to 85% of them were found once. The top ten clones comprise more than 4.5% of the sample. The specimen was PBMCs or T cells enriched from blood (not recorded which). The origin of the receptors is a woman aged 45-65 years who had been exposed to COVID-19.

CDR3 sequence reads: CASSYGSRGLYEQYF. In nucleotides, the CDR3 is TGTGCCAGCAGTTACGGGTCCAGGGGGCTGTACGAGCAGTACTTC. The genes are TRBV6-2 or TRBV6-3 and TRBJ2-7; 8 positions match TRBD1. This CDR3 is 15 amino acids long. From germline, CDR1 is MNHEY and CDR2 SVGEGT. The ends lost 2 bases at V and 4 bases at J; junction bases unmatched: 7.

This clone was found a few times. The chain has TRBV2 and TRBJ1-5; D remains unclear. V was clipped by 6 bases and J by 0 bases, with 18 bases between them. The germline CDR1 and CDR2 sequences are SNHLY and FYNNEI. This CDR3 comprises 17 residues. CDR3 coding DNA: TGTGCCAGCAGGGGTGGGCCAGGTCTTAATAGCAATCAGCCCCAGCATTTT. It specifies CASRGGPGLNSNQPQHF.

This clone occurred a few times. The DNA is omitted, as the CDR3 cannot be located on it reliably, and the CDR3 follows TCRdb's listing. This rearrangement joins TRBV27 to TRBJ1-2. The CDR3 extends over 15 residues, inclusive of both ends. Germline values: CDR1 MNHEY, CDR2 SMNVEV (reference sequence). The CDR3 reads CASSFGAGTFDPLQF.